The 26 T cell receptor beta chains in this list originate from one sample, sequenced in a study of blood T cells in healthy people across ages. Using a J-beta primer mix together with a sample-barcoded 5' primer, a second PCR was run for roughly 6 to 12 cycles. In TCRdb, the 5' RACE reads were re-called with MiXCR into one record per CDR3 protein. The sample lists about a million distinct CDR3 sequences; more than 30% were seen once. Sample: blood. The receptors shown here come from a young man in good health.

This clonotype was recorded only once. The rearrangement uses TRBV4-3 and TRBJ2-2, with D perhaps being TRBD1 or TRBD2 (6 bases each). From germline, CDR1 is LGHNA and CDR2 YSLEER. The CDR3 runs 13 residues. The ends were cut back, 3 bases at V and 10 bases at J, with 12 bases in the middle. The CDR3 loop is CASSQGGRAELFF. The CDR3 nucleotides are TGCGCCAGCAGCCAGGGGGGCAGGGCGGAGCTGTTTTTT.

This clonotype is a singleton in its sample. With a much larger clone just one base away, this may be a read error. V is TRBV27 and J is TRBJ2-4; D may be TRBD1 (6 bases). The assigned J gene may be wrong: the sequence end matches TRBJ2-7 better. Germline-derived CDR1 and CDR2 are MNHEY and SMNVEV (reference sequence). This CDR3 has 11 amino acids. This chain's CDR3 is CVSATGYEQYF. The CDR3 region has the DNA TGTGTCAGCGCAACAGGGTACGAGCAGTACTTC.

The chain links TRBV10-3 to TRBJ2-7, with D perhaps TRBD1 or TRBD2 (5 bases each). CDR1 and CDR2 from the germline V gene are ENHRY and SYGVKD. V lost 2 bases to trimming and J lost 4 bases, with 21 bases between them. CDR3 length equals 17 residues. The CDR3 sequence is CAISEGRDGAKLYEQYF. In DNA form, the CDR3 reads TGTGCCATCAGTGAGGGTAGGGACGGAGCCAAGCTATACGAGCAGTACTTC.

This clonotype occurred a few times. This sequence joins TRBV28 and TRBJ1-4, with 9 bases fitting TRBD1. Germline values: CDR1 MDHEN, CDR2 SYDVKM. J lost 3 bases, V lost 3 bases, and 8 bases had no gene match. The CDR3 runs to 17 residues. The CDR3 spells CASSFRVWDRANEKLFF. The CDR3 DNA reads TGTGCCAGCAGTTTCCGGGTTTGGGACAGGGCTAATGAAAAACTGTTTTTT. Combining the CDR3 with reference TRBV28 and TRBJ1-4 gives the whole variable domain DVKVTQSSRYLVKRTGEKVFLECVQDMDHENMFWYRQDPGLGLRLIYFSYDVKMKEKGDIPEGYSVSREKKERFSLILESASTNQTSMYLCASSFRVWDRANEKLFFGSGTQLSVL.

Only a few counts were recorded for this clonotype. The chain carries TRBV6-5 and TRBJ1-1, with D unclear. With 2 bases removed from V and 1 base from J, the gap between germline ends came to 14 bases. CDR3 length: 16 amino acids. Germline V lookup: CDR1 MNHEY, CDR2 SVGAGI. The CDR3 loop is CASSYLVPTRNTEAFF. CDR3 nucleotide sequence: TGTGCCAGCAGTTACCTCGTCCCAACAAGGAACACTGAAGCTTTCTTT.

The chain recombines TRBV20-1 with TRBJ2-1; D is perhaps TRBD2 (6 bases). V shed 5 bases and J shed 2 bases, with 10 bases lying between them. Germline values: CDR1 DFQATT, CDR2 SNEGSKA (reference sequence). This CDR3 contains 13 residues. The CDR3 sequence is CSALAYTYNEQFF. The CDR3 bases are TGCAGTGCTCTAGCGTACACCTACAATGAGCAGTTCTTC.

The genes are TRBV6-5 and TRBJ1-2; possibly TRBD1 for D (5 bases). The CDR3 totals 13 residues. Per the germline V gene, CDR1 is MNHEY and CDR2 is SVGAGI. The V end was cut by 2 bases, the J end by 8 bases, with 12 bases between. CDR3 in DNA: TGTGCCAGCAGTTACGTGCAGGGCGACGGCTACACCTTC. Amino acids: CASSYVQGDGYTF.

The chain joins TRBV28 to TRBJ2-7; D remains unclear. V was clipped by 5 bases and J by 9 bases, with 11 bases between them. The germline gives CDR1 MDHEN, CDR2 SYDVKM. This CDR3 contains 11 residues. CDR3 bases: TGTGCCAGCAGTACTCGTGGGATGCAGTACTTC. Protein product: CASSTRGMQYF.

The rearrangement uses TRBV4-3 and TRBJ1-4, with 12 bases that match TRBD1. CDR1 LGHNA and CDR2 YSLEER come from the germline V gene. The V gene end was trimmed by 1 base and the J gene end by 9 bases; junction bases not matched to a gene: 9. The length of the CDR3 is 17 residues. The CDR3 DNA reads TGCGCCAGCAGCCAAGTTATGGGCGGGACAGGGGGCCAAAAACTGTTTTTT. Its protein product is CASSQVMGGTGGQKLFF.

The rearrangement joins TRBV5-6 to TRBJ1-6, with D unresolved. CDR3 size: 17 residues. Germline-derived CDR1 and CDR2 are SGHDT and YYEEEE. Between the trimmed V and J ends, which lost 3 bases and 0 bases, there was a span of 13 bases. As DNA, the CDR3 is TGTGCCAGCAGCTGGATGGACTCACGCTCCTATAATTCACCCCTCCACTTT. The encoded protein is CASSWMDSRSYNSPLHF.

This chain connects TRBV2 to TRBJ1-2; the D is unclear. The CDR3 extends over 13 amino acids. V was pared by 6 bases and J by 3 bases, with 11 bases between. CDR1 is SNHLY and CDR2 is FYNNEI in the germline V gene. The DNA of the CDR3 is TGTGCCAGCAGACTTGAACACGACTATGGCTACACCTTC. Protein: CASRLEHDYGYTF.

V usage is TRBV11-2 and J usage is TRBJ2-3; D gene uncertain. This CDR3 region has 15 residues. Trimming took 5 bases from V and 2 from J, leaving 14 bases between them. Germline CDR1 SGHAT, CDR2 FQNNGV. CDR3 coding DNA: TGTGCCAGCAGCGAGGACGGAAGATTCACAGATACGCAGTATTTT. Translated: CASSEDGRFTDTQYF.

The chain is built from TRBV27 and TRBJ2-3; no clear D gene. Germline CDR1 reads MNHEY; CDR2 reads SMNVEV (reference sequence). Trimming removed 8 bases from V and 8 bases from J, with 17 bases in between. The CDR3 extends over 13 amino acids. The CDR3 is CASRLTSRGTQYF. DNA of the CDR3: TGTGCCAGCCGGTTGACAAGTCGTGGTACGCAGTATTTT.

This rearrangement joins TRBV20-1 to TRBJ1-1; no firm D call. Trimming pared 3 bases from V and 11 bases from J, leaving 16 bases between. Germline V CDR1 and CDR2: DFQATT, SNEGSKA (reference sequence). The CDR3 loop spans 12 amino acids. Written as DNA, the CDR3 is TGCAGTGCTAGTGTCGTCGTTCAGATGGCTTTCTTT. It is translated as CSASVVVQMAFF.

CDR3 nucleotides: TGTGCCAGCAGCTCGATGAAATACAATGAGCAGTTCTTC. Protein: CASSSMKYNEQFF. The chain carries TRBV5-5 and TRBJ2-1; D unresolved. Trimming left V 3 bases short and J 4 bases short, with 8 bases between. Germline CDR1 reads SGHKS; CDR2 reads YYEKEE (reference sequence). The length of the CDR3 is 13 residues.

The chain links TRBV12-3 or TRBV12-4 to TRBJ1-2; D uncertain. CDR3 length equals 12 residues. Between the trimmed V and J ends, which lost 6 bases and 8 bases, there was a span of 13 bases. CDR3 nucleotides: TGTGCCAGCAGCTCCGCAACCCGGGGCTACACCTTC. This translates into CASSSATRGYTF.

The CDR3 DNA follows: TGTGCCAGCAGTGCCGGGAGGACGGCGGGCTACACCTTC. This sequence encodes CASSAGRTAGYTF. The chain carries TRBV2 and TRBJ1-2; D is undetermined. Trimming removed 4 bases at V and 8 bases at J, with 14 bases between. This CDR3 has 13 residues. Looked up from germline, CDR1 is SNHLY and CDR2 is FYNNEI.

This clonotype was observed a few times. The rearrangement uses TRBV9 and TRBJ1-2, with D perhaps matching TRBD1 (5 bases). The CDR3 has 16 residues. CDR1 is SGDLS and CDR2 is YYNGEE in the germline V gene. With 0 bases removed from V and 0 bases from J, the gap between germline ends came to 12 bases. DNA of the CDR3: TGTGCCAGCAGCGTAGCTCTGGGGGGAGCTAACTATGGCTACACCTTC. Its protein is CASSVALGGANYGYTF.

The chain couples TRBV20-1 to TRBJ2-7, with D perhaps matching TRBD2 (5 bases). The J call is in doubt because the DNA end fits TRBJ2-5 better. Germline CDR1 is DFQATT and CDR2 is SNEGSKA (reference sequence). CDR3 length: 14 residues. The CDR3 sequence is CSARALGGLQTQYF. For the CDR3, the DNA is TGCAGTGCTAGAGCTTTAGGAGGTCTCCAGACCCAGTACTTC.

A few counts support this clonotype. V is TRBV9 and J is TRBJ2-1, with 9 nucleotides matching TRBD1. After removal of 3 bases from V and 2 bases from J, the junction contained 6 bases not matched to a gene. Germline V CDR1 and CDR2: SGDLS, YYNGEE. CDR3 length equals 16 residues. The CDR3 reads CASSDPGQGAYNEQFF. For the CDR3, the DNA is TGTGCCAGCAGCGATCCGGGACAGGGCGCCTACAATGAGCAGTTCTTC.

This clonotype was seen only a few times. This rearrangement joins TRBV4-2 to TRBJ1-2, with no clear D. The CDR3 extends over 13 amino acids. Between the trimmed V and J ends, which lost 5 bases and 4 bases, there was a span of 11 bases. Germline-derived CDR1 and CDR2 are LGHNA and YNFKEQ. The CDR3 reads CASSSPDGYGYTF. The CDR3, as DNA: TGTGCCAGCAGCAGTCCCGACGGCTATGGCTACACCTTC.

The chain carries TRBV7-2 and TRBJ2-1, with D possibly TRBD1 on 5 matching bases. The V and J ends lost 1 base and 8 bases respectively, with 15 bases between them. Germline CDR1 reads SGHTA; CDR2 reads FQGNSA. The CDR3 consists of 15 residues. The CDR3 reads CASSLGQFWSDEQFF. CDR3 nucleotides: TGTGCCAGCAGCTTAGGACAGTTTTGGTCTGATGAGCAGTTCTTC.

The V gene is TRBV12-3 or TRBV12-4, the J gene TRBJ2-7; 9 nucleotides line up with TRBD1. The CDR3 is 17 amino acids. The V and J ends lost 1 base and 0 bases, in that order; junction bases with no gene match: 7. Here the CDR3 DNA reads TGTGCCAGCAGTTTAGGGGTCGGACAGGGGATCTCCTACGAGCAGTACTTC. It specifies CASSLGVGQGISYEQYF.

This rearrangement joins TRBV5-1 to TRBJ2-1; no firm D call. The V end lost 2 bases, the J end lost 3 bases, and 9 bases lay between the germline ends. CDR3 length: 14 amino acids. Germline lookup yields CDR1 SGHRS and CDR2 YFSETQ. The CDR3 loop is CASSFSVDYNEQFF. Here the CDR3 DNA reads TGCGCCAGCAGCTTTTCCGTGGACTACAATGAGCAGTTCTTC.

The chain links TRBV6-2 or TRBV6-3 to TRBJ2-3; D unresolved. The ends were cut back, 2 bases at V and 6 bases at J, with 12 bases in the middle. The CDR3 sequence is 14 residues long. Germline assignment: CDR1 MNHEY and CDR2 SVGEGT. In DNA, the CDR3 is TGTGCCAGCAGTTACCCCGGATCCACGGATACGCAGTATTTT. It is translated as CASSYPGSTDTQYF.

V is TRBV6-5 and J is TRBJ1-1; D gene uncertain. V lost 1 base, J lost 3 bases, and 12 bases lay in between. CDR3 length: 15 residues. CDR1 and CDR2 (germline): MNHEY, SVGAGI. CDR3 nucleotide sequence: TGTGCCAGCAGTTACTGGCGGAACATGGACACTGAAGCTTTCTTT. It specifies CASSYWRNMDTEAFF.